Listed here are 18 T cell receptor beta chains from one sample, sequenced in a study of technical replicates of blood from several donors. Libraries were prepared by immunoSEQ multiplex PCR; TCRdb keeps only in-frame clonotypes and omits some of them. The sample shows 95,000 to 100,000 clones, almost 96% of them seen only once. Sequences were obtained from T cells isolated from PBMCs. These receptors all stem from a human donor in good health.

The genes are TRBV5-1 and TRBJ2-5; 8 nucleotides agree with TRBD2. Germline-derived CDR1 and CDR2 are SGHRS and YFSETQ. There are 14 residues in the CDR3. V trimming: 2 bases; J trimming: 1 base; junction bases outside the gene matches: 1. The CDR3 reads CASSLSGGQETQYF. In nucleotides, the CDR3 is TGCGCCAGCAGCTTAAGCGGGGGCCAAGAGACCCAGTACTTC.

Only a few counts were recorded for this clone. V and J are TRBV4-1 and TRBJ1-1, with TRBD1 identical over 7 bases. CDR3 size: 15 residues. The germline V gene has CDR1 MGHRA and CDR2 YSYEKL. V lost 1 base, J lost 1 base, and 3 bases stayed unmatched. The CDR3 DNA is TGCGCCAGCAGCCAAGTCCGACAGGGGAACACTGAAGCTTTCTTT. The encoded protein is CASSQVRQGNTEAFF.

The V call is TRBV4-2, the J call TRBJ2-6, with D perhaps matching TRBD1 (5 bases). The CDR3 runs to 16 residues. The germline gives CDR1 LGHNA, CDR2 YNFKEQ. Trimming removed 4 bases at V and 6 bases at J, with 16 bases between. The chain's CDR3 is CASSRNQGSLANVLTF. The CDR3 DNA is TGTGCCAGCAGCCGAAACCAGGGATCACTGGCCAACGTCCTGACTTTC.

The J gene is TRBJ2-4, the V gene TRBV2; D is unresolved. The CDR3 contains 12 residues. V lost 1 base to trimming and J lost 5 bases, with 3 bases between them. Per germline, CDR1 SNHLY and CDR2 FYNNEI. The CDR3 DNA is TGTGCCAGCAGTGAAGGAGAAAACATTCAGTACTTC. This sequence encodes CASSEGENIQYF. Variable domain in full (rest from reference TRBV2 and TRBJ2-4): EPEVTQTPSHQVTQMGQEVILRCVPISNHLYFYWYRQILGQKVEFLVSFYNNEISEKSEIFDDQFSVERPDGSNFTLKIRSTKLEDSAMYFCASSEGENIQYFGAGTRLSVL.

Here the CDR3 DNA reads TGTGCCACCAGCCCGAGACAGGCGGAATACGAGCAGTACTTC. This translates into CATSPRQAEYEQYF. The V gene is TRBV15, the J gene TRBJ2-7, with a weak D call TRBD1 (6 bases). The CDR3 contains 14 residues. The V and J ends lost 5 bases and 4 bases respectively, with 15 bases between them. CDR1 is LNHNV and CDR2 is YYDKDF in the germline V gene (reference sequence).

J is TRBJ2-5 and V is TRBV28; TRBD2 might be the D (7 bases). This CDR3 region has 14 residues. CDR1 is MDHEN, CDR2 SYDVKM, per germline. Trimming left V 10 bases short and J 0 bases short, with 15 bases between. The CDR3 region is CATSGTPYQETQYF. The CDR3 DNA sequence: TGTGCCACCAGCGGGACACCTTACCAAGAGACCCAGTACTTC.

The chain carries TRBV5-4 and TRBJ1-5; possibly TRBD1 for D (5 bases). V was shortened by 2 bases and J by 3 bases, with 12 bases between the two germline ends. CDR3 length equals 15 residues. CDR1 and CDR2 from the germline V gene are SGHNT and YYREEE (reference sequence). The CDR3 sequence: CASSLAGTANQPQHF. DNA for the CDR3: TGTGCCAGCAGCTTAGCTGGGACTGCCAATCAGCCCCAGCATTTT.

V is TRBV7-9 and J is TRBJ2-7, with D possibly matching TRBD2 (5 bases). Germline CDR1 reads SEHNR; CDR2 reads FQNEAQ (reference sequence). The length of the CDR3 is 15 residues. V dropped 1 base and J dropped 6 bases, with 16 bases sitting between them. The CDR3 reads CASSLGSLAEGEQYF. The CDR3 region has the DNA TGTGCCAGCAGCTTAGGAAGTCTAGCCGAGGGCGAGCAGTACTTC.

The rearrangement uses TRBV7-7 and TRBJ2-1; D perhaps matches TRBD1 (5 bases). Germline CDR1 SSHAT, CDR2 FNYEAQ (reference sequence). This CDR3 has 13 residues. V gave up 5 bases and J gave up 4 bases, with 9 bases separating them. The CDR3 nucleotides read TGTGCCAGCAGCCAACAGGTTTACAATGAGCAGTTCTTC. Its protein product is CASSQQVYNEQFF.

This chain uses TRBV11-2 with TRBJ2-6; 8 positions match TRBD2. Germline assignment: CDR1 SGHAT and CDR2 FQNNGV. This CDR3 has 19 amino acids. V gave up 6 bases and J gave up 1 base; unmatched junction bases: 14. This CDR3 is CASRRFWSSGLSGANVLTF. For the CDR3, the DNA is TGTGCCAGCAGGCGCTTTTGGTCTAGCGGGTTGTCTGGGGCCAACGTCCTGACTTTC.

The chain is built from TRBV11-2 and TRBJ1-1, with D perhaps TRBD1 (5 bases). Germline CDR1 and CDR2: SGHAT and FQNNGV. CDR3 length: 13 amino acids. Trimming took 4 bases from V and 1 from J, leaving 7 bases between them. The CDR3 nucleotides are TGTGCCAGCAGCTCACAGGAGAACACTGAAGCTTTCTTT. This gives the protein CASSSQENTEAFF.

The CDR3 sequence: CASSDSFRKSYEQYF. The CDR3, as DNA: TGTGCCAGCAGTGACTCGTTCAGGAAATCCTACGAGCAGTACTTC. The genes are TRBV25-1 and TRBJ2-7; unclear D gene. Germline assignment: CDR1 MGHDK and CDR2 SYGVNS. CDR3 size: 15 residues. Trimming took off 3 bases at V and 1 base at J, with 13 bases between the two ends.

The chain couples TRBV4-2 to TRBJ1-1, with D unclear. The CDR3 extends over 13 amino acids. The germline gives CDR1 LGHNA, CDR2 YNFKEQ. Trimming removed 1 base from V and 1 base from J, with 4 bases in between. The CDR3 region has the DNA TGTGCCAGCAGCCAAGTTCAGAACACTGAAGCTTTCTTT. It translates to CASSQVQNTEAFF.

V gene TRBV4-1 combines with J gene TRBJ2-1; tentatively, D is TRBD2 (5 bases). The CDR3 length is 17 residues. The germline V gene has CDR1 MGHRA and CDR2 YSYEKL. Trimming stripped 3 bases from V and 0 bases from J, with 15 bases between. CDR3 amino acids: CASSQPAAPDSYNEQFF. The DNA for the CDR3 is TGCGCCAGCAGCCAGCCAGCGGCTCCAGACTCCTACAATGAGCAGTTCTTC.

This chain uses TRBV7-2 with TRBJ2-5; 7 nucleotides line up with TRBD1. V dropped 5 bases and J dropped 5; count of bases not matched to a gene: 8. Germline lookup yields CDR1 SGHTA and CDR2 FQGNSA. The CDR3 sequence is 14 residues long. CDR3 in amino acids: CASSPGQVFETQYF. The CDR3 region has the DNA TGTGCCAGCAGCCCTGGACAGGTTTTTGAGACCCAGTACTTC.

The J gene is TRBJ2-7, the V gene TRBV15; 7 bases agree with TRBD1. The germline CDR1 and CDR2 sequences are LNHNV and YYDKDF (reference sequence). The CDR3 is made up of 12 amino acids. V was pared by 8 bases and J by 2 bases, with 3 bases of the junction left unmatched. The CDR3 protein is CATSGTAYEQYF. The CDR3 coding sequence is TGTGCCACCTCCGGGACAGCCTACGAGCAGTACTTC.

This clone was observed once. J is TRBJ1-1 and V is TRBV4-1, with a weak D call TRBD1 (6 bases). Germline-derived CDR1 and CDR2 are MGHRA and YSYEKL. V was cut by 2 bases and J by 1 base, with 14 bases left in between. The CDR3 runs 16 residues. CDR3 sequence: CASSQYEDRANTEAFF. The CDR3 coding sequence is TGCGCCAGCAGCCAATATGAGGACAGAGCGAACACTGAAGCTTTCTTT.

This chain joins TRBV5-1 and TRBJ1-2; D gene ambiguous. Trimming took off 4 bases at V and 3 bases at J, with 10 bases between the two ends. Germline V gene lookup returns CDR1 SGHRS and CDR2 YFSETQ. This CDR3 has 13 amino acids. This CDR3 is CASSPRGDYGYTF. The DNA of the CDR3 is TGCGCCAGCAGCCCACGGGGAGACTATGGCTACACCTTC. The whole variable domain, remainder taken from reference TRBV5-1 and TRBJ1-2, is KAGVTQTPRYLIKTRGQQVTLSCSPISGHRSVSWYQQTPGQGLQFLFEYFSETQRNKGNFPGRFSGRQFSNSRSEMNVSTLELGDSALYLCASSPRGDYGYTFGSGTRLTVV.